These T cell receptor beta chains were read from a single sample in a study of T cells in Graves' hyperthyroidism and ophthalmopathy. TCRdb redid the calling of the multiplex PCR reads with MiXCR, one entry per CDR3 protein. The table shows roughly 420,000 distinct CDR3 sequences, with approximately 14% occurring only once. Input material: blood. The receptors derive from a woman aged 18-29 years with Graves' hyperthyroidism. Both conserved end residues are part of each CDR3. Each record gives: V gene, D gene, clone size, J gene, CDR3 protein, CDR3 DNA. The D gene is left open where the match is weak. Size is stated for part of the rows, as once, few or many counts, or as a class when the clone is expanded.

TRBV11-1	TRBD1	.	TRBJ2-7	CASSVVGTGASYEQYF	TGTGCCAGCAGCGTTGTCGGGACAGGGGCCTCCTACGAGCAGTACTTC
TRBV5-1	.	.	TRBJ2-6	CASSLANSGANVLTF	TGCGCCAGCAGCTTAGCGAACTCTGGGGCCAACGTCCTGACTTTC
TRBV4-2	.	many	TRBJ2-2	CASSQDFRGPNTGELFF	TGTGCCAGCAGCCAAGATTTCAGGGGCCCGAACACCGGGGAGCTGTTTTTT
TRBV20-1	.	many	TRBJ1-6	CSAHPRTDSSYNSPLHF	TGCAGTGCTCACCCAAGGACAGATTCCTCCTATAATTCACCCCTCCACTTT
TRBV7-9	.	many	TRBJ2-5	CASSSRPDARSSGWTQYF	TGTGCCAGCAGCTCCCGTCCGGACGCCCGGTCCTCGGGGTGGACCCAGTACTTC
TRBV9	.	.	TRBJ2-2	CASSVAPRGNTGELFF	TGTGCCAGCAGCGTAGCTCCCCGGGGGAACACCGGGGAGCTGTTTTTT
TRBV28	TRBD2	many	TRBJ2-7	CASSPPGLAGRHLSYEQYF	TGTGCCAGCAGCCCGCCGGGACTAGCGGGCCGACACCTCTCCTACGAGCAGTACTTC
TRBV19	.	many	TRBJ2-1	CASTTGRFYNEQFF	TGTGCCAGTACCACTGGGAGGTTCTACAATGAGCAGTTCTTC
TRBV5-1	.	few	TRBJ2-7	CASSLGSGEYYEQYF	TGCGCCAGCAGCTTGGGGTCGGGGGAATACTACGAGCAGTACTTC
TRBV15	.	.	TRBJ1-2	CATSRTNSHGYTF	TGTGCCACCAGCAGAACCAACAGTCATGGCTACACCTTC
TRBV11-2	.	few	TRBJ1-3	CASSLRPDSGNTIYF	TGTGCCAGCAGCCTCAGACCGGACTCTGGAAACACCATATATTTT
TRBV19	.	.	TRBJ1-2	CASETHSSGYTF	TGTGCTTCCGAAACTCATTCTAGTGGCTACACCTTC
TRBV3-1	TRBD2	many	TRBJ2-2	CASSHPRLAGASGELFF	TGTGCCAGCAGCCACCCAAGACTAGCGGGAGCCAGCGGGGAGCTGTTTTTT
TRBV30	.	many	TRBJ1-5	CAWSPDSNQPQHF	TGTGCCTGGAGTCCCGACAGCAATCAGCCCCAGCATTTT
TRBV20-1	.	.	TRBJ1-1	CSARRARTGIRNTEAFF	TGCAGTGCTAGAAGAGCAAGAACCGGGATCCGGAACACTGAAGCTTTCTTT
TRBV4-1	TRBD2	many	TRBJ2-1	CASSQGLAGGPQNNEQFF	TGCGCCAGCAGCCAGGGACTAGCGGGAGGGCCTCAGAACAATGAGCAGTTCTTC
TRBV27	.	many	TRBJ1-2	CASSRGPEAYGYTF	TGTGCCAGCTCCCGAGGCCCCGAAGCCTATGGCTACACCTTC
TRBV12-3/TRBV12-4	TRBD1	many	TRBJ1-4	CASRATGLGEKLFF	TGTGCCAGCAGGGCGACAGGGCTAGGTGAAAAACTGTTTTTT
TRBV20-1	TRBD2	many	TRBJ2-1	CSANGATSGTTNEQFF	TGCAGTGCTAATGGGGCGACTAGCGGCACCACCAATGAGCAGTTCTTC
TRBV2	.	.	TRBJ2-5	CASLSSGTPEETQYF	TGTGCCAGCCTCTCCTCCGGGACCCCAGAAGAGACCCAGTACTTC
TRBV9	.	many	TRBJ1-2	CASSLGSGGRLGGYTF	TGTGCCAGCAGCCTAGGGAGTGGGGGACGGCTAGGTGGCTACACCTTC
TRBV6-5	.	many	TRBJ2-5	CASSYSRVGETQYF	TGTGCCAGCAGTTACTCCAGGGTTGGAGAGACCCAGTACTTC
TRBV5-8	.	few	TRBJ1-1	CASSFQEATETFF	TGTGCCAGCAGCTTTCAGGAGGCCACTGAAACTTTCTTT
TRBV29-1	.	few	TRBJ1-4	CSGATGVSEKLFF	TGCAGCGGGGCGACAGGCGTAAGTGAAAAACTGTTTTTT
TRBV29-1	.	.	TRBJ2-6	CSALGGGSGANVLTF	TGCAGCGCCCTAGGGGGGGGTTCTGGGGCCAACGTCCTGACTTTC
TRBV9	.	few	TRBJ2-1	CASSVDRYEQFF	TGTGCCAGCAGCGTAGATAGGTATGAGCAGTTCTTC
TRBV6-2/TRBV6-3	TRBD2	many	TRBJ2-3	CASSYPYLERGSTDTQYF	TGTGCCAGCAGTTACCCCTACCTTGAGCGGGGAAGCACAGATACGCAGTATTTT